The 29 T cell receptor beta chains given below trace back to one sample, sequenced in a study of regulatory dendritic cells for organ transplantation. TCRdb keeps only in-frame clones here, not all; method: immunoSEQ multiplex PCR. The top ten hold approximately 0.9% of the sample, which has around 20,000 clones, 74% seen once. The sequenced sample was memory CD4+ T cells from blood. Subset denoted: CD45RO+ memory T cells. The receptors were gathered from a human donor in good health.

The chain carries TRBV15 and TRBJ2-1, with 11 bases aligning to TRBD2. Losses at the gene ends were 7 bases for V and 4 bases for J; bases not matched to a gene: 12. In germline, CDR1 is LNHNV, CDR2 YYDKDF (reference sequence). The CDR3 runs 17 residues. The chain's CDR3 is CATTHSGGAIGYNEQFF. CDR3 bases: TGTGCCACCACCCATAGCGGGGGGGCAATCGGTTACAATGAGCAGTTCTTC.

This chain joins TRBV5-8 and TRBJ1-1; perhaps TRBD1 as D (6 bases). The germline V gene has CDR1 SGHTS and CDR2 YDEGEE. V was trimmed by 5 bases and J by 0 bases, leaving 11 bases between them. The CDR3 sequence is 14 residues long. CDR3 nucleotide sequence: TGTGCCAGCAGGATTGACAGGATGAACACTGAAGCTTTCTTT. Translating gives CASRIDRMNTEAFF.

The rearrangement joins TRBV5-5 to TRBJ1-5; D is possibly TRBD1 (5 bases). Trimming took off 4 bases at V and 0 bases at J, with 11 bases between the two ends. This CDR3 contains 15 residues. Germline V gene data show CDR1 as SGHKS and CDR2 as YYEKEE (reference sequence). CDR3 residues: CASSAGRYSNQPQHF. The CDR3 DNA reads TGTGCCAGCAGCGCGGGACGGTATAGCAATCAGCCCCAGCATTTT.

V gene TRBV6-5 combines with J gene TRBJ1-4; the D is unclear. Per the germline V gene, CDR1 is MNHEY and CDR2 is SVGAGI. V was shortened by 2 bases and J by 3 bases, with 10 bases between the two germline ends. The CDR3 extends over 15 amino acids. The CDR3 DNA reads TGTGCCAGCAGTTACCGACGTGGGCCTAATGAAAAACTGTTTTTT. Its translation: CASSYRRGPNEKLFF.

A single count supports this clone. The genes are TRBV2 and TRBJ1-2; D gene unclear. There are 14 residues in the CDR3. Trimming removed 0 bases at V and 8 bases at J, with 13 bases between. Germline V CDR1 and CDR2: SNHLY, FYNNEI. The CDR3 nucleotides are TGTGCCAGCAGTGAAGCTCGGGAGACTTTCGGCTACACCTTC. Its protein product is CASSEARETFGYTF.

The chain is built from TRBV5-6 and TRBJ2-2, with D perhaps TRBD2 (5 bases). CDR1 is SGHDT, CDR2 YYEEEE, per germline. The CDR3 contains 16 residues. V was clipped by 0 bases and J by 5 bases, with 14 bases between them. CDR3 protein: CASSLDPGVTTGELFF. The CDR3 DNA sequence: TGTGCCAGCAGCTTGGATCCCGGGGTAACGACCGGGGAGCTGTTTTTT.

The rearrangement joins TRBV6-1 to TRBJ1-1; TRBD1 aligns across 9 bases. V lost 4 bases, J lost 0 bases, and 6 bases stayed unmatched. In germline, CDR1 is MNHNS, CDR2 SASEGT. The CDR3 totals 16 residues. DNA of the CDR3: TGTGCCAGCAGTGGGGGGACAGGGCCCATGAACACTGAAGCTTTCTTT. Amino acids: CASSGGTGPMNTEAFF.

This clone was detected a few times. The chain combines TRBV4-3 with TRBJ1-2; TRBD1 might be the D (6 bases). The CDR3 length is 17 residues. V was pared by 0 bases and J by 4 bases, with 18 bases between. The germline V gene has CDR1 LGHNA and CDR2 YSLEER. CDR3 DNA: TGCGCCAGCAGCCAAGATGCAATGGGGGGGGCGAGCTATGGCTACACCTTC. This codes for CASSQDAMGGASYGYTF.

J is TRBJ2-1 and V is TRBV19; TRBD1 matches 10 bases. Germline values: CDR1 LNHDA, CDR2 SQIVND (reference sequence). The CDR3 runs to 14 residues. V lost 4 bases, J lost 7 bases, and 4 bases stayed unmatched. The CDR3: CASSTGQGVNEQFF. CDR3 in DNA: TGTGCCAGTAGTACTGGACAGGGGGTGAATGAGCAGTTCTTC.

The rearrangement joins TRBV11-2 to TRBJ1-2; D gene unclear. This CDR3 has 13 amino acids. V gave up 1 base and J gave up 6 bases, with 9 bases separating them. CDR1 is SGHAT, CDR2 FQNNGV, per germline. In nucleotides, the CDR3 is TGTGCCAGCAGCTTAGTGAGCGGAAATGGCTACACCTTC. It codes for CASSLVSGNGYTF.

The chain recombines TRBV5-4 with TRBJ2-7, with 7 bases identical to TRBD1. Germline-derived CDR1 and CDR2 are SGHNT and YYREEE (reference sequence). CDR3 size: 14 residues. J was trimmed by 6 bases and V by 5 bases; bases with no gene match: 11. The CDR3 nucleotides read TGTGCCAGCAGTACCGGGACAGACTTCTCCGAGCAGTACTTC. As protein: CASSTGTDFSEQYF.

The genes are TRBV6-4 and TRBJ2-2; D gene ambiguous. V lost 6 bases to trimming and J lost 7 bases, with 15 bases between them. The CDR3 loop spans 14 amino acids. Germline values: CDR1 MRHNA, CDR2 SNTAGT. This CDR3 reads CASRSSVTSGELFF. The DNA of the CDR3 is TGTGCCAGCAGAAGCAGCGTTACCAGCGGGGAGCTGTTTTTT.

This clone was recorded a few times. The J gene is TRBJ1-2, the V gene TRBV5-6; 9 bases match TRBD1. V trimming: 4 bases; J trimming: 3 bases; junction bases outside the gene matches: 4. Germline V CDR1 and CDR2: SGHDT, YYEEEE. The CDR3 runs 14 residues. The CDR3 DNA reads TGTGCCAGCAGCCCGGACAGGGGAGACTATGGCTACACCTTC. It codes for CASSPDRGDYGYTF.

This clone was counted a few times. J is TRBJ1-2 and V is TRBV9; the match to TRBD1 covers 9 bases. This CDR3 has 15 residues. Germline CDR1 SGDLS, CDR2 YYNGEE. V was clipped by 8 bases and J by 2 bases; unmatched bases: 10. The CDR3 nucleotides are TGTGCCAGTGCCCCCGGGACAGGGTTAAACTATGGCTACACCTTC. Its protein is CASAPGTGLNYGYTF.

J is TRBJ2-7 and V is TRBV27, with 9 bases identical to TRBD2. CDR1 and CDR2 (germline): MNHEY, SMNVEV (reference sequence). V trimming: 6 bases; J trimming: 0 bases; junction bases outside the gene matches: 6. This CDR3 contains 15 residues. The DNA for the CDR3 is TGTGCCAGCAGACGCAGCGGGGGGTCCTCCTACGAGCAGTACTTC. Translating gives CASRRSGGSSYEQYF.

In the case of this clone: An end of the junction does not agree with germline; a read error may underlie this. The rearrangement links TRBV6-1 to TRBJ2-7, with D possibly TRBD1 on 6 matching bases. The CDR3 is 15 amino acids. Germline values: CDR1 MNHNS, CDR2 SASEGT. This CDR3 reads CAISEGSGVTYEQYF. CDR3 coding DNA: TGTGCCATCAGTGAAGGGTCAGGGGTTACCTACGAGCAGTACTTC.

V gene TRBV6-1 combines with J gene TRBJ1-1; the match to TRBD1 covers 7 bases. V shed 11 bases and J 0 bases; nucleotides not matched to a gene: 6. Germline CDR1 and CDR2: MNHNS and SASEGT. The CDR3 runs 13 residues. The CDR3 coding sequence is TGTGCCGGTCGGACAGGAATGAACACTGAAGCTTTCTTT. Translated: CAGRTGMNTEAFF.

V usage is TRBV5-8 and J usage is TRBJ2-3; D is perhaps TRBD2 (7 bases). The V end was cut by 1 base, the J end by 5 bases, with 11 bases between. There are 14 residues in the CDR3. Germline V CDR1 and CDR2: SGHTS, YDEGEE. CDR3 loop: CASSLRGAGDTQYF. The CDR3 DNA reads TGTGCCAGCAGCTTGCGGGGGGCGGGAGATACGCAGTATTTT.

This clone occurred a few times. The rearrangement joins TRBV6-5 to TRBJ1-6; D perhaps matches TRBD1 (5 bases). The germline CDR1 and CDR2 sequences are MNHEY and SVGAGI. The CDR3 consists of 13 residues. The V end lost 0 bases, the J end lost 14 bases, and 11 bases lay between the germline ends. CDR3 protein: CASSYSGPRALHF. The CDR3 DNA follows: TGTGCCAGCAGTTACTCGGGGCCTCGGGCCCTCCACTTT.

The V and J genes are TRBV11-2 and TRBJ1-3; 9 bases align to TRBD1. This CDR3 comprises 14 residues. The trim removed 5 bases at V and 4 bases at J, leaving 3 bases unmatched. The germline gives CDR1 SGHAT, CDR2 FQNNGV. In nucleotides, the CDR3 is TGTGCCAGCAGCCCCGGGACAGGGGGAAACACCATATATTTT. Translated, it gives CASSPGTGGNTIYF.

This chain links TRBV6-1 with TRBJ1-6; the match to TRBD1 covers 7 bases. Germline loops: CDR1 MNHNS, CDR2 SASEGT. The CDR3 has 13 amino acids. V lost 8 bases and J lost 9; bases outside the gene matches: 7. The chain's CDR3 is CASAGTDGSPLHF. As DNA, the CDR3 is TGTGCCAGCGCCGGGACAGATGGTTCACCCCTCCACTTT.

The CDR3: CASSDGSGSTNEKLFF. In nucleotides, the CDR3 is TGTGCCAGCAGTGACGGTTCGGGGTCTACTAATGAAAAACTGTTTTTT. V usage is TRBV2 and J usage is TRBJ1-4, with D unresolved. This CDR3 has 16 amino acids. CDR1 and CDR2 (germline): SNHLY, FYNNEI. Trimming removed 3 bases at V and 2 bases at J, with 13 bases between.

The rearrangement joins TRBV2 to TRBJ2-3; 10 bases fit TRBD1. The CDR3 loop spans 15 amino acids. Trimming at V came to 3 bases and at J to 8 bases, leaving 8 bases not matched to a gene. Germline CDR1 is SNHLY and CDR2 is FYNNEI. DNA of the CDR3: TGTGCCAGCAGTGATTTGACAGGGGGCAGGGGTACGCAGTATTTT. Translating it yields CASSDLTGGRGTQYF.

J is TRBJ2-3 and V is TRBV7-9; 7 nucleotides line up with TRBD2. CDR3 length: 18 residues. Germline assignment: CDR1 SEHNR and CDR2 FQNEAQ (reference sequence). V was clipped by 3 bases and J by 1 base; unmatched bases: 13. CDR3 DNA: TGTGCCAGCAGCTTGGGAACGGGGGGATCGAGCGGCACAGATACGCAGTATTTT. Protein: CASSLGTGGSSGTDTQYF.

The chain has TRBV7-2 and TRBJ2-5, with 7 bases aligning to TRBD2. CDR1 is SGHTA, CDR2 FQGNSA, per germline. V was clipped by 1 base and J by 5 bases; unmatched bases: 7. The length of the CDR3 is 15 residues. The CDR3 loop reads CASSLVWGGLETQYF. In DNA form, the CDR3 reads TGTGCCAGCAGCTTAGTGTGGGGGGGATTGGAGACCCAGTACTTC.

This clone appeared once. The chain couples TRBV11-2 to TRBJ1-1; TRBD1 might be the D (6 bases). This CDR3 comprises 14 residues. The V end was cut by 1 base, the J end by 2 bases, with 8 bases between. Germline-derived CDR1 and CDR2 are SGHAT and FQNNGV. The CDR3: CASSLGQVNTEAFF. The CDR3 DNA reads TGTGCCAGCAGCTTAGGACAGGTTAACACTGAAGCTTTCTTT.

The rearrangement uses TRBV9 and TRBJ1-1, with 9 bases that match TRBD1. V shed 0 bases and J 2 bases; nucleotides not matched to a gene: 8. CDR1 and CDR2 (germline): SGDLS, YYNGEE. The CDR3 is 17 amino acids. CDR3 protein: CASSVGGTGPGNTEAFF. CDR3 DNA: TGTGCCAGCAGCGTAGGCGGGACAGGGCCTGGAAACACTGAAGCTTTCTTT. The full variable domain, in which reference TRBV9 and TRBJ1-1 provide the parts outside the CDR3, is DSGVTQTPKHLITATGQRVTLRCSPRSGDLSVYWYQQSLDQGLQFLIQYYNGEERAKGNILERFSAQQFPDLHSELNLSSLELGDSALYFCASSVGGTGPGNTEAFFGQGTRLTVV.

This clone was seen once. The chain employs TRBV10-3 and TRBJ2-3, with 11 bases identical to TRBD2. The CDR3 is 16 amino acids. V was clipped by 0 bases and J by 9 bases; unmatched bases: 8. Germline loops: CDR1 ENHRY, CDR2 SYGVKD. As DNA, the CDR3 is TGTGCCATCAGTGAGTCGTCTAGCGGGGGGATGGGGACGCAGTATTTT. This translates into CAISESSSGGMGTQYF.

This clone was counted between two and nine times. V usage is TRBV11-2 and J usage is TRBJ1-3; weak D call: TRBD1 (5 bases). The CDR3 is 17 amino acids. The germline gives CDR1 SGHAT, CDR2 FQNNGV. Trimming took off 11 bases at V and 0 bases at J, with 23 bases between the two ends. CDR3 DNA sequence: TGTGCCCGACGACAATTGGGGCAACTGGGCTCTGGAAACACCATATATTTT. Translated, it gives CARRQLGQLGSGNTIYF. The full variable domain, with the rest looked up from reference TRBV11-2 and TRBJ1-3, is EAGVAQSPRYKIIEKRQSVAFWCNPISGHATLYWYQQILGQGPKLLIQFQNNGVVDDSQLPKDRFSAERLKGVDSTLKIQPAKLEDSAVYLCARRQLGQLGSGNTIYFGEGSWLTVV.